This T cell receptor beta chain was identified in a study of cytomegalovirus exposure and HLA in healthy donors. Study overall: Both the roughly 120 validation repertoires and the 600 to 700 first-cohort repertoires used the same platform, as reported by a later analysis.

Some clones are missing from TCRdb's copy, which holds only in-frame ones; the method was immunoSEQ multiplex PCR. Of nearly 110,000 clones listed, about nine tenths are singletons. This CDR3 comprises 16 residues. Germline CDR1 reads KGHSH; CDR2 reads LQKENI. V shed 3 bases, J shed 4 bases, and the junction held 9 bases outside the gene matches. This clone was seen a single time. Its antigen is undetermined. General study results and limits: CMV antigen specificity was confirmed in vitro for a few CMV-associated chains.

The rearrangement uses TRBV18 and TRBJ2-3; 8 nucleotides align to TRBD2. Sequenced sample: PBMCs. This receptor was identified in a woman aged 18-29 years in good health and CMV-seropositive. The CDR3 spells CASSPMSGGWADTQYF. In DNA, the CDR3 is TGTGCCAGCTCACCTATGAGCGGGGGCTGGGCAGATACGCAGTATTTT.